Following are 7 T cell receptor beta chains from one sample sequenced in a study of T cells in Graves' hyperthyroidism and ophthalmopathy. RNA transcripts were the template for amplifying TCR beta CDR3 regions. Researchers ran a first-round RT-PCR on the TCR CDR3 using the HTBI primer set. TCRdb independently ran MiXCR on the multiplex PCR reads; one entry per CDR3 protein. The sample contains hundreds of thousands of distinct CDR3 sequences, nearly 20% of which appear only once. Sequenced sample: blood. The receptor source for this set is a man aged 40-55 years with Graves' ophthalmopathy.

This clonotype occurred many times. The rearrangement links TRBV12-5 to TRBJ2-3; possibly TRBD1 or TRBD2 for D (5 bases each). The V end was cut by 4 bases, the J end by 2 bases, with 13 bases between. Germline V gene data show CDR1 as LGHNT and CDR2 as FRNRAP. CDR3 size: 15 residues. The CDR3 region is CASGSIPGLTDTQYF. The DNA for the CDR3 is TGTGCTAGTGGTTCAATCCCGGGGCTCACAGATACGCAGTATTTT. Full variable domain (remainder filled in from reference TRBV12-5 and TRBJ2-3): DARVTQTPRHKVTEMGQEVTMRCQPILGHNTVFWYRQTMMQGLELLAYFRNRAPLDDSGMPKDRFSAEMPDATLATLKIQPSEPRDSAVYFCASGSIPGLTDTQYFGPGTRLTVL.

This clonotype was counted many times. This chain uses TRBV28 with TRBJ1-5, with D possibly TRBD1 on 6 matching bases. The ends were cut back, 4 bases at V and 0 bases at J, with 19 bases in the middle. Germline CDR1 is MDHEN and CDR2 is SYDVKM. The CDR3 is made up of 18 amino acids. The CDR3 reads CASSSDRPPRYSNQPQHF. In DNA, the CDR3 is TGTGCCAGCAGTTCCGACAGGCCACCACGTTATAGCAATCAGCCCCAGCATTTT.

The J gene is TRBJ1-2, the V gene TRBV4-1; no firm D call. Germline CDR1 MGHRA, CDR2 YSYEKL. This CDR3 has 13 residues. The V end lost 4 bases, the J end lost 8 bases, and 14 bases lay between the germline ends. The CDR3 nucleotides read TGCGCCAGCAGCCCTGACACCCGGAGGGGCTACACCTTC. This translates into CASSPDTRRGYTF.

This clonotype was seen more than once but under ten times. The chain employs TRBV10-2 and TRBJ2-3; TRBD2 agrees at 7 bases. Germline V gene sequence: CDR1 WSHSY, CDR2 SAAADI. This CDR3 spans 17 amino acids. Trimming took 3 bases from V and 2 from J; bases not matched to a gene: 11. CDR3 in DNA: TGCGCCAGCAGTGATGTGACTAGCAGTATGTACACAGATACGCAGTATTTT. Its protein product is CASSDVTSSMYTDTQYF.

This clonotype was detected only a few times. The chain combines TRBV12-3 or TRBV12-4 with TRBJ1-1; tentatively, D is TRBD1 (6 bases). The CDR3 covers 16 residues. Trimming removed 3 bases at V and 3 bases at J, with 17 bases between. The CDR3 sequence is CASSFPGGPVDTEAFF. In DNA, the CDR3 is TGTGCCAGCAGTTTCCCCGGGGGGCCGGTGGACACTGAAGCTTTCTTT.

The CDR3 loop is CAISDLRTEDTGELFF. As DNA, the CDR3 is TGTGCCATCAGTGACCTGCGGACCGAGGACACCGGGGAGCTGTTTTTT. The chain joins TRBV10-3 to TRBJ2-2; D gene unclear. The CDR3 has 16 amino acids. V was cut by 3 bases and J by 3 bases, with 14 bases left in between. In germline, CDR1 is ENHRY, CDR2 SYGVKD.

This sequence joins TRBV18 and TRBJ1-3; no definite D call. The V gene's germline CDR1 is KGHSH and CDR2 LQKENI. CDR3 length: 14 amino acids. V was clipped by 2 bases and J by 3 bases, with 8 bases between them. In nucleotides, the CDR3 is TGTGCCAGCTCACCAAGCCGGGATGGAAACACCATATATTTT. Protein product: CASSPSRDGNTIYF.